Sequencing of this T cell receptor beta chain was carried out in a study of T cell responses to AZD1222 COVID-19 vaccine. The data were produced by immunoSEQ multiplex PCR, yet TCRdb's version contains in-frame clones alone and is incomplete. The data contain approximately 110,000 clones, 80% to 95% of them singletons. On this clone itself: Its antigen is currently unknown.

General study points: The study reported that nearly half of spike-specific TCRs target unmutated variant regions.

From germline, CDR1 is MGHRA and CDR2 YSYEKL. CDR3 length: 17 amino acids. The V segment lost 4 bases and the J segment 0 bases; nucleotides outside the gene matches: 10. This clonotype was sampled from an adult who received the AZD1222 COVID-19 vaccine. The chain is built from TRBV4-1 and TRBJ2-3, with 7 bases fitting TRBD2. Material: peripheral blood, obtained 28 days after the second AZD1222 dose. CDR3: CASSLLTSTASTDTQYF. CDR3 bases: TGCGCCAGCAGCCTGCTGACTAGCACCGCTAGCACAGATACGCAGTATTTT.